A selection of T cell receptor beta chains follows, all from one sample in a study of blood T cell repertoires in COVID-19. TCRdb's copy holds only in-frame clones and misses some; the assay was immunoSEQ multiplex PCR. Of approximately 230,000 clones detected, more than 60% appear once; the ten largest clones hold around 3.6%. The source material was peripheral blood. The receptor source for this set is a woman between 40 and 50 years old with active or convalescent COVID-19. CDR3s include the opening cysteine and the closing phenylalanine or tryptophan. Fields, in order: clone size, D gene, V gene, J gene, CDR3 DNA, CDR3 protein. The D gene is left open where the match is weak. Clone size is shown for a subset of rows, as once, few, many or a class of expanded clone.

clone_size: NA
d_call: NA
v_call: TRBV11-2
j_call: TRBJ1-1
cdr3_nt: TGTGCCAGCAGCTCCGTAATTGAAGCTTTCTTT
cdr3_aa: CASSSVIEAFF

clone_size: NA
d_call: TRBD1
v_call: TRBV28
j_call: TRBJ1-5
cdr3_nt: TGTGCCAGCAGTTTGGGACAGGGGAATCAGCCCCAGCATTTT
cdr3_aa: CASSLGQGNQPQHF

clone_size: NA
d_call: NA
v_call: TRBV6-1
j_call: TRBJ2-7
cdr3_nt: TGTGCCAGCAGTGAAGGGGCAGGAGGAATCTACGAGCAGTACTTC
cdr3_aa: CASSEGAGGIYEQYF

clone_size: NA
d_call: TRBD1
v_call: TRBV6-5
j_call: TRBJ1-5
cdr3_nt: TGTGCCAGCATTCGACAGGGGGATCAGCCCCAGCATTTT
cdr3_aa: CASIRQGDQPQHF

clone_size: few
d_call: NA
v_call: TRBV21-1
j_call: TRBJ1-2
cdr3_nt: TGTGCCAGCAGGGAAGGGTTGGAAAGGACATTCTATGGCTACACCTTC
cdr3_aa: CASREGLERTFYGYTF

clone_size: NA
d_call: TRBD1
v_call: TRBV11-2
j_call: TRBJ1-5
cdr3_nt: TGTGCCAGCAGCTCGGGGGACAGGGGGCCCCAGCATTTT
cdr3_aa: CASSSGDRGPQHF

clone_size: NA
d_call: NA
v_call: TRBV19
j_call: TRBJ1-2
cdr3_nt: TGTGCCAGTAGTATCCGAACAGGGATAGGAGACTATGGCTACACCTTC
cdr3_aa: CASSIRTGIGDYGYTF

clone_size: few
d_call: TRBD1
v_call: TRBV27
j_call: TRBJ1-2
cdr3_nt: TGTGCCAGCAGTTTGACCCAGGGGGTCGACTATGGCTACACCTTC
cdr3_aa: CASSLTQGVDYGYTF

clone_size: NA
d_call: TRBD1
v_call: TRBV10-3
j_call: TRBJ2-2
cdr3_nt: TGTGCCATCAGTGGGACCACAGGGGCCGGGGAGCTGTTTTTT
cdr3_aa: CAISGTTGAGELFF

clone_size: NA
d_call: NA
v_call: TRBV19
j_call: TRBJ1-5
cdr3_nt: TGTGCCAGTAGTAGACAGGTCGATAGCAATCAGCCCCAGCATTTT
cdr3_aa: CASSRQVDSNQPQHF

clone_size: NA
d_call: TRBD1
v_call: TRBV5-1
j_call: TRBJ2-7
cdr3_nt: TGCGCCAGCAGCGTGGGGACAGGGGGCACGTACGAGCAGTACTTC
cdr3_aa: CASSVGTGGTYEQYF

clone_size: once
d_call: NA
v_call: TRBV13
j_call: TRBJ1-1
cdr3_nt: TGTGCCAGCAGCTTGGCGGGGAACACTGAAGCTTTCTTT
cdr3_aa: CASSLAGNTEAFF

clone_size: NA
d_call: NA
v_call: TRBV11-2
j_call: TRBJ1-2
cdr3_nt: TGTGCCAGCAGTAGTAACGGGGGGTCCTATGGCTACACCTTC
cdr3_aa: CASSSNGGSYGYTF

clone_size: NA
d_call: NA
v_call: TRBV28
j_call: TRBJ1-1
cdr3_nt: TGTGCCAGCAGTCCAAGCTGGAACACTGAAGCTTTCTTT
cdr3_aa: CASSPSWNTEAFF

clone_size: NA
d_call: TRBD1
v_call: TRBV5-1
j_call: TRBJ2-2
cdr3_nt: TGCGCCAGCAGCCCCGGACAGGGCCCTTCGAACACCGGGGAGCTGTTTTTT
cdr3_aa: CASSPGQGPSNTGELFF

clone_size: NA
d_call: TRBD1
v_call: TRBV10-3
j_call: TRBJ2-1
cdr3_nt: TGTGCCATCAGGAAGAGGGCGAATCGGACAGGGATCTACAATGAGCAGTTCTTC
cdr3_aa: CAIRKRANRTGIYNEQFF

clone_size: many
d_call: NA
v_call: TRBV5-4
j_call: TRBJ2-3
cdr3_nt: TGTGCCAGCAGCCCCCGACAGATGTGGGATACGCAGTATTTT
cdr3_aa: CASSPRQMWDTQYF

clone_size: NA
d_call: NA
v_call: TRBV9
j_call: TRBJ2-2
cdr3_nt: TGTGCCAGCAGCCCGCAGGGGCGCCTCGGGGAGCTGTTTTTT
cdr3_aa: CASSPQGRLGELFF

clone_size: NA
d_call: NA
v_call: TRBV7-3
j_call: TRBJ2-5
cdr3_nt: TGTGCCAGCAGCTTACGCCTAGGAGAGACCCAGTACTTC
cdr3_aa: CASSLRLGETQYF

clone_size: NA
d_call: NA
v_call: TRBV19
j_call: TRBJ1-5
cdr3_nt: TGTGCCAGTAGTTACCAGGCGTTGGTTCAGCCCCAGCATTTT
cdr3_aa: CASSYQALVQPQHF

clone_size: NA
d_call: NA
v_call: TRBV5-1
j_call: TRBJ1-5
cdr3_nt: TGCGCCAGCAGCTTCGACGGACTCAATCAGCCCCAGCATTTT
cdr3_aa: CASSFDGLNQPQHF

clone_size: NA
d_call: NA
v_call: TRBV4-1
j_call: TRBJ1-5
cdr3_nt: TGCGCCAGCAGCCATCCCGACAGGACGCTCAATCAGCCCCAGCATTTT
cdr3_aa: CASSHPDRTLNQPQHF

clone_size: NA
d_call: NA
v_call: TRBV4-1
j_call: TRBJ1-4
cdr3_nt: TGCGCCAGCAGCCACCCGGGGGGGGGAGGTGAAAAACTGTTTTTT
cdr3_aa: CASSHPGGGGEKLFF

clone_size: few
d_call: TRBD2
v_call: TRBV10-3
j_call: TRBJ2-2
cdr3_nt: TGTGCCAGTGGCGGGGGGTCAAACACCGGGGAGCTGTTTTTT
cdr3_aa: CASGGGSNTGELFF

clone_size: NA
d_call: NA
v_call: TRBV9
j_call: TRBJ1-1
cdr3_nt: TGTGCCAGCAGCCCGTTCTCCCTGGCGGACACTGAAGCTTTCTTT
cdr3_aa: CASSPFSLADTEAFF

clone_size: NA
d_call: NA
v_call: TRBV5-1
j_call: TRBJ2-5
cdr3_nt: TGCGCCAGCAGCTTGTTCGGCAGGGATAGACAAGAGACCCAGTACTTC
cdr3_aa: CASSLFGRDRQETQYF

clone_size: NA
d_call: NA
v_call: TRBV28
j_call: TRBJ2-2
cdr3_nt: TGTGCCAGCAGTTTAAGCCCCATCACCGGGGAGCTGTTTTTT
cdr3_aa: CASSLSPITGELFF

clone_size: NA
d_call: TRBD2
v_call: TRBV6-5
j_call: TRBJ2-1
cdr3_nt: TGTGCCAGCAGCCCCAGCGGGGGCTCCTACAATGAGCAGTTCTTC
cdr3_aa: CASSPSGGSYNEQFF

clone_size: NA
d_call: NA
v_call: TRBV3-1/TRBV3-2
j_call: TRBJ1-1
cdr3_nt: TGTGCCAGCAGCCTGGGCCCTCCCCTGAACACTGAAGCTTTCTTT
cdr3_aa: CASSLGPPLNTEAFF

clone_size: NA
d_call: TRBD1
v_call: TRBV4-1
j_call: TRBJ1-5
cdr3_nt: TGCGCCAGCAGCCAAGGGACAGGGGTGCAGCCCCAGCATTTT
cdr3_aa: CASSQGTGVQPQHF

clone_size: NA
d_call: TRBD1
v_call: TRBV11-2
j_call: TRBJ1-1
cdr3_nt: TGTGCCAGCAGCGTAGACCGACAGGGTTCTGAAGCTTTCTTT
cdr3_aa: CASSVDRQGSEAFF

clone_size: NA
d_call: NA
v_call: TRBV11-1
j_call: TRBJ2-1
cdr3_nt: TGTGCCAGCAGCCCAGGGTTGGGCTCCTACAATGAGCAGTTCTTC
cdr3_aa: CASSPGLGSYNEQFF